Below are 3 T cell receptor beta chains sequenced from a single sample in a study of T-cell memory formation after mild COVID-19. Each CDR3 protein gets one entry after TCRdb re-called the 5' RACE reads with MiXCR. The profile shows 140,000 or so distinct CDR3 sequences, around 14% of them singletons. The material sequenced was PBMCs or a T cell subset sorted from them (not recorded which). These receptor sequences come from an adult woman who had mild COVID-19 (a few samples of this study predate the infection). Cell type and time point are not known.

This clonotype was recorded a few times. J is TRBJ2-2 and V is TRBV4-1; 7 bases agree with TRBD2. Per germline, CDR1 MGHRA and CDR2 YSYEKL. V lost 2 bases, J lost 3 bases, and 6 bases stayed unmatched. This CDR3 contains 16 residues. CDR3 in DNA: TGCGCCAGCAGCCAATTCGGGGCGGGAGACACCGGGGAGCTGTTTTTT. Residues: CASSQFGAGDTGELFF.

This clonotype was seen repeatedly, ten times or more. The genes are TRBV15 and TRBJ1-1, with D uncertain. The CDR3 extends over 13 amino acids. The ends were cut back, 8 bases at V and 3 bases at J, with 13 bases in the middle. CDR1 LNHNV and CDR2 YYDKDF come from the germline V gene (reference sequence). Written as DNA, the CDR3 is TGTGCCACCCAAACCGGGAGGTACACTGAAGCTTTCTTT. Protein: CATQTGRYTEAFF.

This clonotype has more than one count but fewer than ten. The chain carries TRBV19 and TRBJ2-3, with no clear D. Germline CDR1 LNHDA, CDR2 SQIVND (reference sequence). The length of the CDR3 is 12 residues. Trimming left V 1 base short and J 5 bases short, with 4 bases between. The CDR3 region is CASSIGLDTQYF. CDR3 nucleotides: TGTGCCAGTAGTATAGGGTTAGATACGCAGTATTTT.